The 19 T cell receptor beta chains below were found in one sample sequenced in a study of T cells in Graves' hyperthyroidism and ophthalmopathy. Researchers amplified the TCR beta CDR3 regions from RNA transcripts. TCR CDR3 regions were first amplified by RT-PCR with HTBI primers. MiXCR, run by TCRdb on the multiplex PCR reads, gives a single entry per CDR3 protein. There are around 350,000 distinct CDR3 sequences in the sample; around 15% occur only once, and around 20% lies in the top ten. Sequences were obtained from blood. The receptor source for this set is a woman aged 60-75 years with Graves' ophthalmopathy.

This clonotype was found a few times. The DNA of the CDR3 is TGTGCCAGCAGCTCGGGACAGGGTAGAGAGCAGTACTTC. This encodes CASSSGQGREQYF. The chain joins TRBV7-3 to TRBJ2-7, with TRBD1 matching over 9 bases. V dropped 4 bases and J dropped 7; count of bases not matched to a gene: 5. This CDR3 spans 13 amino acids. The germline V gene has CDR1 SGHTA and CDR2 FQGTGA.

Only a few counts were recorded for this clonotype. The CDR3 nucleotides read TGTGCCAGCAGTTACGAAACAGATACGCAGTATTTT. This gives the protein CASSYETDTQYF. This chain connects TRBV6-5 to TRBJ2-3, with D unresolved. The V and J ends lost 2 bases and 3 bases respectively, with 3 bases between them. Germline CDR1 and CDR2: MNHEY and SVGAGI. This CDR3 spans 12 amino acids.

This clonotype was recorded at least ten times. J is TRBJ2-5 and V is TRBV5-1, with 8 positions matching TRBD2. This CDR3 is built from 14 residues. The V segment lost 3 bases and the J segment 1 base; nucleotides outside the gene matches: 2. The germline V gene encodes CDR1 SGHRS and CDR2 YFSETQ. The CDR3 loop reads CASSWSGSQETQYF. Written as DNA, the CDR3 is TGCGCCAGCAGCTGGAGCGGGAGCCAAGAGACCCAGTACTTC.

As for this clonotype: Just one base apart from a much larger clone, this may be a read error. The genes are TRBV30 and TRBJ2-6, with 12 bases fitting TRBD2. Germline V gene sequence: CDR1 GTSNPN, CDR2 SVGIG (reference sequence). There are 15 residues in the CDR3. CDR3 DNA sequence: TGTGCCTGCCGGACTAGCGGGAAGGGGGCCGACGTCCTGACTTTC. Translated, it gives CACRTSGKGADVLTF.

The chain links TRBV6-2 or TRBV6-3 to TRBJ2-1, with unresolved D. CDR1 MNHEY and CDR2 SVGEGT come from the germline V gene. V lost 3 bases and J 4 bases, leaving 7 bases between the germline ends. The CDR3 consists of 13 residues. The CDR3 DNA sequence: TGTGCCAGCAGTTATTATCAATACAATGAGCAGTTCTTC. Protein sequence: CASSYYQYNEQFF.

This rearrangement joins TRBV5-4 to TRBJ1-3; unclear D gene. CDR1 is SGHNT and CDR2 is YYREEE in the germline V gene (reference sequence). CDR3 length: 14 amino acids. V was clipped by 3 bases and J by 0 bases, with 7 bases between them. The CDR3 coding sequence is TGTGCCAGCAGCTCCCGAATCTCTGGAAACACCATATATTTT. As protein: CASSSRISGNTIYF.

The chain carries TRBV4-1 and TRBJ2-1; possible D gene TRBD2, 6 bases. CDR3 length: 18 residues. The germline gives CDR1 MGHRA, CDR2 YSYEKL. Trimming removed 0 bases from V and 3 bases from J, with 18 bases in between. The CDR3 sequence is CASSQDRGGMRIYNEQFF. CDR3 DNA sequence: TGCGCCAGCAGCCAAGATCGGGGCGGGATGAGGATCTACAATGAGCAGTTCTTC.

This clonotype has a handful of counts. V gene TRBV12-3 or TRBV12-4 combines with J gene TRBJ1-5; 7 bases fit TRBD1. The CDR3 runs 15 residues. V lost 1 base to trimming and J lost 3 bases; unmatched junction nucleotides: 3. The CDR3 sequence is CASSLDTGVNQPQHF. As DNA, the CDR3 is TGTGCCAGCAGTTTAGATACAGGGGTCAATCAGCCCCAGCATTTT.

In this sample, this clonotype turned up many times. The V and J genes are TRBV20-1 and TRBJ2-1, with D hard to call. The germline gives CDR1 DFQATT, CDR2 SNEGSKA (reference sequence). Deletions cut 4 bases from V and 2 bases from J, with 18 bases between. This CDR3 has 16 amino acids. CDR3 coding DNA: TGCAGTGCTACCAATCCAGCGCCTCCCGCCTACAATGAGCAGTTCTTC. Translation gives CSATNPAPPAYNEQFF.

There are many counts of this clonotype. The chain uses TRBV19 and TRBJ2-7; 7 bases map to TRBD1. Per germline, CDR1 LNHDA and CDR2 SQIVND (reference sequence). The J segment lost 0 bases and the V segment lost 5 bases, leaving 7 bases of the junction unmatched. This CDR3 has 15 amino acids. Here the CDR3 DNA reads TGTGCCAGTAGTGCCGGACAGGATTCCTCCTACGAGCAGTACTTC. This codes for CASSAGQDSSYEQYF. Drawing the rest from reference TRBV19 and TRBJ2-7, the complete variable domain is DGGITQSPKYLFRKEGQNVTLSCEQNLNHDAMYWYRQDPGQGLRLIYYSQIVNDFQKGDIAEGYSVSREKKESFPLTVTSAQKNPTAFYLCASSAGQDSSYEQYFGPGTRLTVT.

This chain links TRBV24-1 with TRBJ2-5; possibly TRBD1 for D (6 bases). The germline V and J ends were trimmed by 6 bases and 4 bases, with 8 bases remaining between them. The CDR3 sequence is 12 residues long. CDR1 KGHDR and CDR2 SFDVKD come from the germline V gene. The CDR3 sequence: CATSPGAETQYF. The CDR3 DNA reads TGTGCCACCAGTCCAGGGGCAGAGACCCAGTACTTC.

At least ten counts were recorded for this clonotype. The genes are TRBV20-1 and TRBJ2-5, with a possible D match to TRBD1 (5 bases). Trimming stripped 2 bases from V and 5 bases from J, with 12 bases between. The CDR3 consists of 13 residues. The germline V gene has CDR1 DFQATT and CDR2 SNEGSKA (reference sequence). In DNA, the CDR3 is TGCAGTGCTAGATCCCAGGGTTGGGAGACCCAGTACTTC. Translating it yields CSARSQGWETQYF.

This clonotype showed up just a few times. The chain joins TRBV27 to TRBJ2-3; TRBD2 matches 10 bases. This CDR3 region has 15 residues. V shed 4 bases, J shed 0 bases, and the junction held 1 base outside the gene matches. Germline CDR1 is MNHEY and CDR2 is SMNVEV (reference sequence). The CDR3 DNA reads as TGTGCCAGCAGTTCGGGACTAGCGAGCACAGATACGCAGTATTTT. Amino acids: CASSSGLASTDTQYF.

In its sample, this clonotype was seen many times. The CDR3 DNA is TGTGCCTGGAGCGGGACTAGCGGGGTCACAGATACGCAGTATTTT. Amino acids: CAWSGTSGVTDTQYF. This chain links TRBV30 with TRBJ2-3; 13 nucleotides agree with TRBD2. The trim removed 3 bases at V and 2 bases at J, leaving 2 bases unmatched. CDR3 size: 15 residues. Germline CDR1 GTSNPN, CDR2 SVGIG (reference sequence).

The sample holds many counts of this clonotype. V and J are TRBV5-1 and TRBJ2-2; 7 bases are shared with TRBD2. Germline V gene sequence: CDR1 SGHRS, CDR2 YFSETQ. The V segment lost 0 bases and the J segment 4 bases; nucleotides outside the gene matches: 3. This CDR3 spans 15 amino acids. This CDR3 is CASSLGTSLTGELFF. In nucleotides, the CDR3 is TGCGCCAGCAGCTTGGGGACTAGTCTCACCGGGGAGCTGTTTTTT.

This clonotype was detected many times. The CDR3 reads CASSEALRSNQPQHF. CDR3 coding DNA: TGTGCCAGCAGTGAAGCGCTTCGCAGCAATCAGCCCCAGCATTTT. This chain links TRBV6-1 with TRBJ1-5; D gene uncertain. The CDR3 is 15 amino acids. Germline V gene sequence: CDR1 MNHNS, CDR2 SASEGT. V lost 0 bases and J 1 base, leaving 7 bases between the germline ends.

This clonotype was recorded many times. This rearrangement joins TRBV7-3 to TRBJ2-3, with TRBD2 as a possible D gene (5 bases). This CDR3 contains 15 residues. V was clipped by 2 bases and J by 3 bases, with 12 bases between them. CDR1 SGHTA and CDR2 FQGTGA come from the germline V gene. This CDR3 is CASSLVGTGTDTQYF. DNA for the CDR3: TGTGCCAGCAGCTTAGTGGGAACGGGGACAGATACGCAGTATTTT.

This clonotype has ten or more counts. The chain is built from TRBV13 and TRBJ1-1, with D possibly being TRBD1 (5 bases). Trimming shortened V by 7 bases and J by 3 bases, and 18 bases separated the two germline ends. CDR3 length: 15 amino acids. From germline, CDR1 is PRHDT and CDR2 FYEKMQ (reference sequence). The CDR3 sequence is CASNNLKQEDTEAFF. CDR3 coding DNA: TGTGCCAGCAACAATCTAAAACAGGAAGACACTGAAGCTTTCTTT.

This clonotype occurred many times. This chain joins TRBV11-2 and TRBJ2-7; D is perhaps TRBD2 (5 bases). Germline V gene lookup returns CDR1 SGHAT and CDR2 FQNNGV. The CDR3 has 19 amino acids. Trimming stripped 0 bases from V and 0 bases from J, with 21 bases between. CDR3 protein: CASSLDTGFGRVGSYEQYF. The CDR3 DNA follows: TGTGCCAGCAGCTTAGATACGGGCTTCGGGCGGGTTGGCTCCTACGAGCAGTACTTC.